Here is one TCR beta chain with its context. Unique molecular identifiers were incorporated when the TCRbeta library was constructed. MiXCR, run by TCRdb on the PCR reads, gives a single entry per CDR3 protein. The repertoire holds around 530,000 distinct CDR3 sequences, with about 33% as singletons. Germline lookup yields CDR1 DFQATT and CDR2 SNEGSKA (reference sequence). This CDR3 comprises 16 residues. This specimen comes from a study of T-cell reconstitution after alpha-beta-depleted transplantation in children. The sample in question was PBMCs from the stem cell graft donor, obtained from the stem cell graft. The receptor comes from a human donor who donated a stem cell graft to a child with aplastic anemia. The chain links TRBV20-1 to TRBJ1-4, with D possibly matching TRBD1 (5 bases). The DNA of the CDR3 is TGCTGCGCTGGAGACCTTCCCGGGGCCTCTAATGAAAAACTGTTTTTT. Its translation is CCAGDLPGASNEKLFF.